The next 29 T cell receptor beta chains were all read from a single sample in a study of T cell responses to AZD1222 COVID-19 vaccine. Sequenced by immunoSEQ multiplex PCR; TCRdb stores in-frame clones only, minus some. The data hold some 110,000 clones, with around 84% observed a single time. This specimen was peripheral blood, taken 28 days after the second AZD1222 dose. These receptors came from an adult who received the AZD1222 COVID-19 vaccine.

CDR3 protein: CAISERIGDRGGYGYTF. The CDR3 DNA follows: TGTGCCATCAGTGAGAGAATCGGGGACAGGGGGGGCTATGGCTACACCTTC. The genes are TRBV10-3 and TRBJ1-2, with 11 bases matching TRBD1. With V trimmed by 2 bases and J by 4 bases, 9 bases remained unmatched. CDR3 size: 17 residues. Per germline, CDR1 ENHRY and CDR2 SYGVKD.

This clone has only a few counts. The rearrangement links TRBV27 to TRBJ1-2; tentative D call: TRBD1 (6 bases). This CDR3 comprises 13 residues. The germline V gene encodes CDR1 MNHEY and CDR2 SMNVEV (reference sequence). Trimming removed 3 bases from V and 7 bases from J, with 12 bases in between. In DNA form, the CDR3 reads TGTGCCAGCAGTTTTGGGGGGGCGAGTGGCTACACCTTC. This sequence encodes CASSFGGASGYTF.

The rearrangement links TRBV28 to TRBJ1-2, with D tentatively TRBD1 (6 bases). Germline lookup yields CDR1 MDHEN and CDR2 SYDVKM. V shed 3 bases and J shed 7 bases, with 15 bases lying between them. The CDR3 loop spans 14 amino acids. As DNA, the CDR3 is TGTGCCAGCAGTTTGGGGGCAGGGAAGTTTGGCTACACCTTC. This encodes CASSLGAGKFGYTF.

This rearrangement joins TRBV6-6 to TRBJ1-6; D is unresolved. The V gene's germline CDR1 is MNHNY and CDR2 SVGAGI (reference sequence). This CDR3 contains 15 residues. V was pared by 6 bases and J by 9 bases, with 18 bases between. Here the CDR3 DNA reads TGTGCCAGCAGGTCTGGTTGGGTACGGGGTTCACCCCTCCACTTT. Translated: CASRSGWVRGSPLHF.

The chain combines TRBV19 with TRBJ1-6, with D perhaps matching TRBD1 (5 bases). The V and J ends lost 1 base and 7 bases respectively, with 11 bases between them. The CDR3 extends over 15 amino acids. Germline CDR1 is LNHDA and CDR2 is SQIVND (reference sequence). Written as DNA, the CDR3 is TGTGCCAGTAGTATAGGGAACAGGTTCAATTCACCCCTCCACTTT. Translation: CASSIGNRFNSPLHF. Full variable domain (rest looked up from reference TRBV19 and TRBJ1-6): DGGITQSPKYLFRKEGQNVTLSCEQNLNHDAMYWYRQDPGQGLRLIYYSQIVNDFQKGDIAEGYSVSREKKESFPLTVTSAQKNPTAFYLCASSIGNRFNSPLHFGNGTRLTVT.

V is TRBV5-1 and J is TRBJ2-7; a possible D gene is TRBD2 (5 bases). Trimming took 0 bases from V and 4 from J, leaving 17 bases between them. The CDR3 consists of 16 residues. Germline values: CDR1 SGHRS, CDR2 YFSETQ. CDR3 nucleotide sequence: TGCGCCAGCAGCTTGGAGCGGTCGGCAGGATCATACGAGCAGTACTTC. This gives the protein CASSLERSAGSYEQYF.

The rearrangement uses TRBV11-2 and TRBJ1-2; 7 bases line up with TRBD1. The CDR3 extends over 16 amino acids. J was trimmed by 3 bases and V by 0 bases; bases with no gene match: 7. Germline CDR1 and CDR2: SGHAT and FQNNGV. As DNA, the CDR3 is TGTGCCAGCAGCTTAGATTCCCCTGGACAGGACTATGGCTACACCTTC. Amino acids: CASSLDSPGQDYGYTF.

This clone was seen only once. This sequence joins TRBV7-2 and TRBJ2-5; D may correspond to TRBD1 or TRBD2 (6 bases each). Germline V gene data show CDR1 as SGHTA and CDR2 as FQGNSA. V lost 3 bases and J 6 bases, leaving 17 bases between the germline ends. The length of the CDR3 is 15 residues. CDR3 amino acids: CASSLIDRGAKTQYF. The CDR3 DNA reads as TGTGCCAGCAGCTTGATTGATAGGGGGGCGAAGACCCAGTACTTC.

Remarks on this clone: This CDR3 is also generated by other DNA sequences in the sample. The CDR3 region has the DNA TGTGCCAGCTCACCCGACAGGGAATATGGCTACACCTTC. This translates into CASSPDREYGYTF. The chain employs TRBV18 and TRBJ1-2; the match to TRBD1 covers 7 bases. This CDR3 region has 13 residues. J was trimmed by 5 bases and V by 3 bases; bases with no gene match: 3. Germline V gene lookup returns CDR1 KGHSH and CDR2 LQKENI.

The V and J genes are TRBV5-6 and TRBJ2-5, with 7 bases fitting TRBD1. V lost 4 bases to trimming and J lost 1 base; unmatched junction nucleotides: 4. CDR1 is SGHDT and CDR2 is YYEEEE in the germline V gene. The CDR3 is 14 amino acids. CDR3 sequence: CASSQGQPQETQYF. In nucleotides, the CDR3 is TGTGCCAGCAGCCAGGGACAGCCCCAAGAGACCCAGTACTTC.

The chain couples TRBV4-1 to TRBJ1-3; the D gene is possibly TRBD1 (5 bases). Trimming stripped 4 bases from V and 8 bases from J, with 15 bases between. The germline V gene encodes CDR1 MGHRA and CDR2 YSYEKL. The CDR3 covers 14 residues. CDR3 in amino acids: CASSPPGRVDTIYF. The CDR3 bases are TGCGCCAGCAGCCCACCAGGGCGTGTGGACACCATATATTTT.

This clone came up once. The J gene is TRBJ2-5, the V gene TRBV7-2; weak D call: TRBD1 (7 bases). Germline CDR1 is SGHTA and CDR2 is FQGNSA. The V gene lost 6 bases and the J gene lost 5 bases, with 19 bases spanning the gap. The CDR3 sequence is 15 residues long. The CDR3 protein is CASSQGGSDGETQYF. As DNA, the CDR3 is TGTGCCAGCAGTCAGGGGGGCAGCGACGGGGAGACCCAGTACTTC.

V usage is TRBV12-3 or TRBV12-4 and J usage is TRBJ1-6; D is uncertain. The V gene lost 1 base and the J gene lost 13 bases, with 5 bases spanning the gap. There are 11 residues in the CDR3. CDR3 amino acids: CASSLGGPLHF. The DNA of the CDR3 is TGTGCCAGCAGTTTAGGCGGGCCCCTCCACTTT.

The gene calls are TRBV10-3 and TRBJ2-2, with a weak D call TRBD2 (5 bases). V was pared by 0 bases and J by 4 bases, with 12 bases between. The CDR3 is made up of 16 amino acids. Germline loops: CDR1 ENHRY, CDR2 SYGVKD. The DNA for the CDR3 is TGTGCCATCAGTGAGTCAGGAGGACCCCCCACCGGGGAGCTGTTTTTT. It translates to CAISESGGPPTGELFF.

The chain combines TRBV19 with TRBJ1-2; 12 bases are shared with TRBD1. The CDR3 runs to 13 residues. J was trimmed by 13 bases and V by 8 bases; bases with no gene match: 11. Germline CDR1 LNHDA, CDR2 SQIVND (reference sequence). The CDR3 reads CASGTGGPGDFTF. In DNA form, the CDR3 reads TGTGCCAGTGGGACAGGGGGCCCAGGGGATTTCACCTTC.

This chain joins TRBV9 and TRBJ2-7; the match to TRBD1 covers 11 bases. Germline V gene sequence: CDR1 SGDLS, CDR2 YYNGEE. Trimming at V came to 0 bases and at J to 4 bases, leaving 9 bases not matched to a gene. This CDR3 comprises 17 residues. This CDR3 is CASSVGGQGVGIYEQYF. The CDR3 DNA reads TGTGCCAGCAGCGTAGGGGGACAGGGGGTGGGGATATACGAGCAGTACTTC. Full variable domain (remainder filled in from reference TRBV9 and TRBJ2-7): DSGVTQTPKHLITATGQRVTLRCSPRSGDLSVYWYQQSLDQGLQFLIQYYNGEERAKGNILERFSAQQFPDLHSELNLSSLELGDSALYFCASSVGGQGVGIYEQYFGPGTRLTVT.

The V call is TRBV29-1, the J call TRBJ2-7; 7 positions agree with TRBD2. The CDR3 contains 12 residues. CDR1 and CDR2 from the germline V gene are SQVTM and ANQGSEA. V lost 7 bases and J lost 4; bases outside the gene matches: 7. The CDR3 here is CSGGGGFYEQYF. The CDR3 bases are TGCAGCGGCGGGGGAGGTTTTTACGAGCAGTACTTC.

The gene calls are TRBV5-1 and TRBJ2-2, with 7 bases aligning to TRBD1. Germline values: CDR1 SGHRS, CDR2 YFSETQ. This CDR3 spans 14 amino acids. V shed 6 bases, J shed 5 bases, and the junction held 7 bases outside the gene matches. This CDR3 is CASTAAGGTGELFF. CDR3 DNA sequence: TGCGCCAGCACGGCGGCAGGGGGTACCGGGGAGCTGTTTTTT.

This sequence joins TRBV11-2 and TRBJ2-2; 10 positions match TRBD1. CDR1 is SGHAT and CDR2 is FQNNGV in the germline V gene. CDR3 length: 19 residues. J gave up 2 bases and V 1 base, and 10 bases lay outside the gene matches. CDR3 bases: TGTGCCAGCAGCTTAGTGAGACAGGGGGCGCAGGGTAACACCGGGGAGCTGTTTTTT. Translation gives CASSLVRQGAQGNTGELFF.

The CDR3 loop is CASSLAFGGGIGEQYF. The CDR3 region has the DNA TGCGCCAGCAGCTTGGCGTTCGGAGGGGGCATAGGCGAGCAGTACTTC. V and J are TRBV5-1 and TRBJ2-7, with a possible D match to TRBD1 (7 bases). V gave up 0 bases and J gave up 6 bases, with 19 bases separating them. Germline V lookup: CDR1 SGHRS, CDR2 YFSETQ. CDR3 length: 16 amino acids.

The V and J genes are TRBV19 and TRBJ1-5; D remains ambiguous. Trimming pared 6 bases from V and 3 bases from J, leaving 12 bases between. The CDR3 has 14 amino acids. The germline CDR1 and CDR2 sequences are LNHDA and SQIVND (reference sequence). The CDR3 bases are TGTGCCAGTAGGGATGACTGGTTCAATCAGCCCCAGCATTTT. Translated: CASRDDWFNQPQHF.

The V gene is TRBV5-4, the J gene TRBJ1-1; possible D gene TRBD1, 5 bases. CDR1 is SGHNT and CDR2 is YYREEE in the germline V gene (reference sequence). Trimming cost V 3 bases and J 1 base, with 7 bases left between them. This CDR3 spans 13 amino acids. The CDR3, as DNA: TGTGCCAGCAGCTCCGGACAGAACACTGAAGCTTTCTTT. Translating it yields CASSSGQNTEAFF.

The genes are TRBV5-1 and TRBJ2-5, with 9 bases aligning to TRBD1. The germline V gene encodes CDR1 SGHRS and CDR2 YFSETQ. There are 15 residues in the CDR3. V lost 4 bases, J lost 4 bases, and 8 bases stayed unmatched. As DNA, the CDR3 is TGCGCCAGCAGCCCCGGGACAGGGAGTTTAGAGACCCAGTACTTC. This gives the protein CASSPGTGSLETQYF.

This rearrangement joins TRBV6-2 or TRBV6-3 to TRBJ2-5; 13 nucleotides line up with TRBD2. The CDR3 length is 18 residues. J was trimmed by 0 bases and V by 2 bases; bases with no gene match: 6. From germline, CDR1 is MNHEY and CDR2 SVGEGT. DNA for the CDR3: TGTGCCAGCAGTTACGCACTAGCGGGGGGGGATAACCAAGAGACCCAGTACTTC. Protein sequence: CASSYALAGGDNQETQYF.

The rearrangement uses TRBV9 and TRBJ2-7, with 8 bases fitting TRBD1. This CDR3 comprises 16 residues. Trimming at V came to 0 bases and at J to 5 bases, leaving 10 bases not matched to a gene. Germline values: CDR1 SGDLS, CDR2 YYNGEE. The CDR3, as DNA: TGTGCCAGCAGCGTAGGCTCGAGACAGGGGTGGAACGAGCAGTACTTC. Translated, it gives CASSVGSRQGWNEQYF.

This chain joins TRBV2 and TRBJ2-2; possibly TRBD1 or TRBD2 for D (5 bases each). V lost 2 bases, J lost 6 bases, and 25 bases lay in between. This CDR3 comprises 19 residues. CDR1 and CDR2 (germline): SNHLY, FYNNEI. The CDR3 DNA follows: TGTGCCAGCAGTGAATTCCCCCTCCGGTCGACGGGGCTAGCCGGGGAGCTGTTTTTT. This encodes CASSEFPLRSTGLAGELFF. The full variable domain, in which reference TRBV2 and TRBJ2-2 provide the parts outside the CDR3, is EPEVTQTPSHQVTQMGQEVILRCVPISNHLYFYWYRQILGQKVEFLVSFYNNEISEKSEIFDDQFSVERPDGSNFTLKIRSTKLEDSAMYFCASSEFPLRSTGLAGELFFGEGSRLTVL.

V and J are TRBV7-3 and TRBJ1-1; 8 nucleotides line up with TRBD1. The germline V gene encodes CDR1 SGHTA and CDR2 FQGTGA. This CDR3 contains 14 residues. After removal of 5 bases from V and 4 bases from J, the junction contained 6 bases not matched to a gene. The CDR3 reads CASSAGQGSTEAFF. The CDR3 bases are TGTGCCAGCAGCGCTGGACAGGGAAGCACTGAAGCTTTCTTT.

CDR3 protein: CASSGRTSGSTDTQYF. In DNA, the CDR3 is TGTGCCAGTAGTGGGCGGACTAGCGGGAGCACAGATACGCAGTATTTT. V and J are TRBV19 and TRBJ2-3; TRBD2 matches 11 bases. The CDR3 is 16 residues long. Germline lookup yields CDR1 LNHDA and CDR2 SQIVND (reference sequence). V dropped 5 bases and J dropped 0; count of bases not matched to a gene: 4.

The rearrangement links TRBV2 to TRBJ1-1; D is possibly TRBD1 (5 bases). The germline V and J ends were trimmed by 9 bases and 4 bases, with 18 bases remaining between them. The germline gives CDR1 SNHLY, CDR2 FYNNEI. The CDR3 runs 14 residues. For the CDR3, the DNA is TGTGCCAGTCAGGGTGGGGGGTTCTCCACTGAAGCTTTCTTT. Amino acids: CASQGGGFSTEAFF. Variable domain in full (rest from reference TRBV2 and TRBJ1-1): EPEVTQTPSHQVTQMGQEVILRCVPISNHLYFYWYRQILGQKVEFLVSFYNNEISEKSEIFDDQFSVERPDGSNFTLKIRSTKLEDSAMYFCASQGGGFSTEAFFGQGTRLTVV.